The clone carrying this T cell receptor beta chain was recorded once. Its specificity is not known. This specimen comes from a study of PD-1 blockade in classical Hodgkin lymphoma. General study findings and limits: Patients with an early start, nivolumab under 1 year after ASCT, were excluded. It was among complete responders that baseline diversity resembled that of newly diagnosed patients. Unlike CD8+ TCR diversity, which did not rise significantly by C4D1, CD4+ TCR diversity did.

J gave up 5 bases and V 0 bases, and 5 bases lay outside the gene matches. The CDR3 totals 16 residues. CDR1 and CDR2 from the germline V gene are SGHTA and FQGTGA. All patients relapsed after autologous stem cell transplantation, and brentuximab vedotin exposure varied. Complete response, partial response or progressive disease constituted the best response categories observed. Libraries were prepared by immunoSEQ multiplex PCR; TCRdb keeps only in-frame clonotypes and omits some of them. The repertoire includes tens of thousands of clones, 80% to 90% of them detected once, and 32% sits in the top ten.

This material consisted of peripheral blood mononuclear cells (PBMCs), taken at baseline. The source of this sequence is a human donor with classical Hodgkin lymphoma. This sequence joins TRBV7-3 and TRBJ2-1, with 9 nucleotides matching TRBD2. The CDR3 DNA sequence: TGTGCCAGCAGCTTAACTCAGCGGGGGGCCAACAATGAGCAGTTCTTC. Amino acids: CASSLTQRGANNEQFF.